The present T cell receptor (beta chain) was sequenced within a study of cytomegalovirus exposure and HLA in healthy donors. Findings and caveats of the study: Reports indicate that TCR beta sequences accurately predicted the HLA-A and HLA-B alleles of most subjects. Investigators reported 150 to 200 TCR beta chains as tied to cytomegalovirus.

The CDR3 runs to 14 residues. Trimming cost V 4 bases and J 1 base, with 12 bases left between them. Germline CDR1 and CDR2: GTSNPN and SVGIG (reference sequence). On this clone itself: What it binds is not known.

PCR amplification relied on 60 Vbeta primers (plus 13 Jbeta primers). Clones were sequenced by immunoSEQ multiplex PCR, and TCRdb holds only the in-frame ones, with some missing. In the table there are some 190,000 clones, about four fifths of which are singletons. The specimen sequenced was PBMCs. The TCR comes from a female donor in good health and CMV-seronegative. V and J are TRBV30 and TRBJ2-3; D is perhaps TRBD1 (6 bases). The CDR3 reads CAWKKKGGTDTQYF. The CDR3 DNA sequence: TGTGCCTGGAAAAAAAAGGGGGGCACAGATACGCAGTATTTT.